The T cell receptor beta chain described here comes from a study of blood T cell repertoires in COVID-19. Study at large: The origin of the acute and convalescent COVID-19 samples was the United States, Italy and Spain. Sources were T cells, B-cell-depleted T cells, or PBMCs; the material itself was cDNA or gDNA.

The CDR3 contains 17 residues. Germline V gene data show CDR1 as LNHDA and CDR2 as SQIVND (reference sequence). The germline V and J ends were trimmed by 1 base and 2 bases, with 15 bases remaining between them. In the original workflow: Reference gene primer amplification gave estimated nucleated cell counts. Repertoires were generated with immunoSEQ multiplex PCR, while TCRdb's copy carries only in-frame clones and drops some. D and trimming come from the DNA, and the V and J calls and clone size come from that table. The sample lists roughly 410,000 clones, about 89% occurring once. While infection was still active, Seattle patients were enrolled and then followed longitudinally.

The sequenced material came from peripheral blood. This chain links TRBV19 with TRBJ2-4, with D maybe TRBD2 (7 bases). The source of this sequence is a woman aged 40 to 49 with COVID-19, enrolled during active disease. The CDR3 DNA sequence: TGTGCCAGTAGTATAGTACGGGGGGCAGGGACCAAAAACATTCAGTACTTC. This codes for CASSIVRGAGTKNIQYF.